What follows are 3 T cell receptor beta chains derived from one specimen sequenced in a study of shared clonotypes between healthy human individuals. CD45RO-negative cells were positively selected for CCR7, leaving out terminally differentiated effector memory CD45RA+ cells. Libraries were prepared by immunoSEQ multiplex PCR; TCRdb keeps only in-frame clonotypes and omits some of them. The table has around 1,900,000 clones, 80% to 95% seen once. The sample consisted of naive CD8+ T cells from PBMCs. The receptors shown here come from a young man in good health. Some clones in this sample may be carry-over from other donors' samples.

The J gene is TRBJ2-1, the V gene TRBV7-6; no clear D gene. With 1 base removed from V and 5 bases from J, the gap between germline ends came to 6 bases. CDR3 size: 13 residues. Germline V gives CDR1 SGHVS, CDR2 FNYEAQ. The CDR3 region has the DNA TGTGCCAGCAGCTTAGACAGACACAATGAGCAGTTCTTC. The encoded protein is CASSLDRHNEQFF.

This clone was counted once. The chain recombines TRBV6-5 with TRBJ2-7, with TRBD2 matching 8 bases. Unmatched junction bases numbered 9, after V lost 8 bases and J lost 0 bases. Germline V gene sequence: CDR1 MNHEY, CDR2 SVGAGI. This CDR3 region has 15 residues. The CDR3: CASRVAGGASYEQYF. The CDR3 DNA reads TGTGCCAGCCGAGTTGCGGGAGGAGCCTCCTACGAGCAGTACTTC.

The chain recombines TRBV29-1 with TRBJ2-7; tentatively, D is TRBD2 (5 bases). The CDR3 is 13 amino acids. Germline-derived CDR1 and CDR2 are SQVTM and ANQGSEA. Trimming cost V 7 bases and J 0 bases, with 13 bases left between them. The CDR3 region is CSAYSGSSYEQYF. Written as DNA, the CDR3 is TGCAGCGCCTATTCGGGGTCCTCCTACGAGCAGTACTTC.